This T cell receptor beta chain was recovered during a study of T cell repertoires in cytomegalovirus infection. Study at large: Public TCR beta signatures provided an indication of both CMV infection and a matching HLA type.

The study's findings and limits: Adding up the frequency of public TCR beta families identified people who carried CMV plus the relevant HLA. Clonotype analysis showed dominance of the ex vivo response by HLA-C-restricted CMV-specific TCR beta clonotypes.

There are many counts of this clonotype. The antigen is undetermined. V was shortened by 1 base and J by 4 bases, with 11 bases between the two germline ends. The CDR3 loop spans 16 amino acids. CDR1 is LGHNA and CDR2 is YSLEER in the germline V gene. TCRdb redid the calling of the reads with MiXCR, one entry per CDR3 protein. In the table there are about 260,000 distinct CDR3 sequences, about an eighth of which are singletons. The TCR originated in a human donor in good health (CMV status not recorded). Some clones in this sample may be carry-over from other donors' samples. Sequencing was done on a sample of PBMCs. This chain uses TRBV4-3 with TRBJ2-6, with TRBD1 as a possible D gene (5 bases). CDR3 coding DNA: TGCGCCAGCAGCCAAGCGATGGGGCGGGGGGCCAACGTCCTGACTTTC. It encodes CASSQAMGRGANVLTF.